This T cell receptor beta chain stems from a study of shared T cell receptors in the human thymus. Profiled with immunoSEQ multiplex PCR; TCRdb holds only in-frame clones, not every one. The sample lists 450,000 to 650,000 clones; 70% to 80% were seen once. These sequences were also reported in another study, on human thymus T cells. From that paper: Infants, healthy and Finnish, who were having corrective surgery for congenital heart defects served as donors. The thymus was resected at corrective cardiac surgery. Within thymic and blood repertoires, V and J gene usage appeared to be biased. What related research reported was that thymic repertoires overlapped highly among unrelated individuals.

Sequencing used thymocytes. The source of this sequence is a boy under two years old with a congenital heart defect.

CDR3 residues: CASSLKLGTYEQYF. The CDR3 DNA follows: TGTGCCAGCAGCTTGAAACTAGGGACCTACGAGCAGTACTTC. The J gene is TRBJ2-7, the V gene TRBV5-6, with D perhaps matching TRBD2 (5 bases). The germline V gene encodes CDR1 SGHDT and CDR2 YYEEEE. Trimming pared 1 base from V and 2 bases from J, leaving 10 bases between. This CDR3 region has 14 residues.